These 32 T cell receptor beta chains were all obtained from the same sample, sequenced in a study of blood T cell repertoires in COVID-19. The protocol was immunoSEQ multiplex PCR, while the TCRdb copy is restricted to in-frame clones and leaves out a portion. The sample includes 250,000 to 400,000 clones, 85% seen only once; the top ten take 1.9%. Sequenced: PBMCs or T cells enriched from blood (not recorded which). The receptors shown here come from a woman in her twenties or thirties who had been exposed to COVID-19.

The chain employs TRBV12-3 or TRBV12-4 and TRBJ1-1; a weak D match, TRBD1 (5 bases). CDR3 length: 13 amino acids. V lost 10 bases, J lost 1 base, and 13 bases lay in between. As DNA, the CDR3 is TGTGCCACCAACCGGCAGGGGAACACTGAAGCTTTCTTT. Protein product: CATNRQGNTEAFF.

The CDR3 region is CASSILGLKYNEQFF. DNA for the CDR3: TGTGCCAGTAGTATTCTAGGACTGAAATACAATGAGCAGTTCTTC. The rearrangement uses TRBV19 and TRBJ2-1; D possibly corresponds to TRBD2 (5 bases). The CDR3 totals 15 residues. Germline assignment: CDR1 LNHDA and CDR2 SQIVND (reference sequence). V was clipped by 3 bases and J by 4 bases, with 13 bases between them.

The chain has TRBV6-2 or TRBV6-3 and TRBJ2-7; 8 positions match TRBD1. Germline CDR1 reads MNHEY; CDR2 reads SVGEGT. V shed 5 bases and J 6 bases; nucleotides not matched to a gene: 9. This CDR3 contains 14 residues. This CDR3 is CASSPRDRGREQYF. The CDR3 nucleotides read TGTGCCAGCAGTCCCCGAGACAGGGGTCGCGAGCAGTACTTC.

This clone was picked up a small number of times. This chain connects TRBV19 to TRBJ2-5, with 9 nucleotides matching TRBD1. Germline assignment: CDR1 LNHDA and CDR2 SQIVND (reference sequence). V dropped 6 bases and J dropped 1; count of bases not matched to a gene: 3. This CDR3 comprises 14 residues. CDR3 sequence reads: CASSWGQGQETQYF. The DNA for the CDR3 is TGTGCCAGTAGCTGGGGACAGGGCCAAGAGACCCAGTACTTC. Together with reference TRBV19 and TRBJ2-5, the CDR3 gives the full variable domain: DGGITQSPKYLFRKEGQNVTLSCEQNLNHDAMYWYRQDPGQGLRLIYYSQIVNDFQKGDIAEGYSVSREKKESFPLTVTSAQKNPTAFYLCASSWGQGQETQYFGPGTRLLVL.

V and J are TRBV18 and TRBJ1-6, with TRBD1 matching 11 bases. The germline V gene encodes CDR1 KGHSH and CDR2 LQKENI. The CDR3 runs to 14 residues. V gave up 4 bases and J gave up 10 bases; unmatched junction bases: 3. The CDR3, as DNA: TGTGCCAGCTCACGGGACAGGGGGAAATCACCCCTCCACTTT. This encodes CASSRDRGKSPLHF.

This clone was counted only a few times. The chain uses TRBV12-3 or TRBV12-4 and TRBJ2-7; D is unclear. The CDR3 covers 12 residues. Deletions cut 5 bases from V and 7 bases from J, with 12 bases between. In DNA form, the CDR3 reads TGTGCCAGCAGTCGAGTTTTCTATGAGCAGTACTTC. It specifies CASSRVFYEQYF.

The gene calls are TRBV9 and TRBJ2-5; 11 positions agree with TRBD2. The CDR3 runs to 18 residues. J lost 5 bases, V lost 2 bases, and 14 bases had no gene match. The germline gives CDR1 SGDLS, CDR2 YYNGEE. CDR3 region: CASSVEGLAVQRGETQYF. The CDR3 DNA is TGTGCCAGCAGCGTGGAGGGACTAGCGGTTCAGCGAGGGGAGACCCAGTACTTC.

The chain has TRBV28 and TRBJ1-2; D perhaps matches TRBD1 (5 bases). This CDR3 is built from 13 residues. The germline V and J ends were trimmed by 7 bases and 5 bases, with 14 bases remaining between them. Germline CDR1 MDHEN, CDR2 SYDVKM. The CDR3 nucleotides are TGTGCCAGCACAGCTGGGGGGGTTTATGGCTACACCTTC. This sequence encodes CASTAGGVYGYTF.

This chain uses TRBV27 with TRBJ2-2, with D perhaps TRBD1 (6 bases). The CDR3 contains 15 residues. V lost 5 bases and J lost 0, with 10 bases in between. Germline V gives CDR1 MNHEY, CDR2 SMNVEV (reference sequence). The CDR3 loop is CASSKGTSNTGELFF. CDR3 coding DNA: TGTGCCAGCAGTAAGGGGACATCGAACACCGGGGAGCTGTTTTTT.

This clone was detected a few times. The chain is built from TRBV25-1 and TRBJ2-7; possible D gene TRBD2, 5 bases. V was cut by 8 bases and J by 3 bases, with 20 bases left in between. Germline-derived CDR1 and CDR2 are MGHDK and SYGVNS. The CDR3 spans 15 residues. The CDR3 bases are TGTGCCAGCTCCGAGGTCGGGGTAGGTAGCTACGAGCAGTACTTC. It is translated as CASSEVGVGSYEQYF.

This clone showed up just once. The gene calls are TRBV4-1 and TRBJ1-4; no definite D call. Trimming took off 6 bases at V and 8 bases at J, with 22 bases between the two ends. The CDR3 spans 16 residues. Germline V CDR1 and CDR2: MGHRA, YSYEKL. CDR3 sequence: CASRRSGVGRGEKLFF. The DNA for the CDR3 is TGCGCCAGCAGAAGATCCGGGGTCGGGAGAGGAGAAAAACTGTTTTTT.

The V gene is TRBV7-3, the J gene TRBJ2-1; the match to TRBD2 covers 10 bases. V lost 8 bases, J lost 3 bases, and 4 bases stayed unmatched. The CDR3 spans 14 residues. Germline CDR1 reads SGHTA; CDR2 reads FQGTGA. The CDR3 loop is CASRAGGNYNEQFF. The CDR3 nucleotides read TGTGCCAGCCGAGCGGGAGGGAACTACAATGAGCAGTTCTTC.

The J gene is TRBJ1-5, the V gene TRBV6-2 or TRBV6-3, with TRBD1 matching 7 bases. With V trimmed by 2 bases and J by 1 base, 8 bases remained unmatched. CDR1 and CDR2 from the germline V gene are MNHEY and SVGEGT. This CDR3 spans 17 amino acids. Here the CDR3 DNA reads TGTGCCAGCAGTTACGAAACAGGGGTAGGAAGCAATCAGCCCCAGCATTTT. Protein: CASSYETGVGSNQPQHF.

The V call is TRBV9, the J call TRBJ1-5; tentatively, D is TRBD1 (6 bases). The CDR3 spans 14 residues. V was shortened by 1 base and J by 3 bases, with 8 bases between the two germline ends. Per germline, CDR1 SGDLS and CDR2 YYNGEE. The CDR3 sequence is CASSVSGDNQPQHF. CDR3 nucleotides: TGTGCCAGCAGCGTATCAGGGGACAATCAGCCCCAGCATTTT.

The chain is built from TRBV28 and TRBJ1-5; 11 bases are a match to TRBD1. The J segment lost 4 bases and the V segment lost 4 bases, leaving 6 bases of the junction unmatched. The CDR3 consists of 16 residues. Germline-derived CDR1 and CDR2 are MDHEN and SYDVKM. The CDR3 loop reads CASSSPGQGVNQPQHF. In nucleotides, the CDR3 is TGTGCCAGCAGTTCTCCGGGACAGGGGGTGAATCAGCCCCAGCATTTT.

The rearrangement uses TRBV4-1 and TRBJ2-2, with D maybe TRBD2 (6 bases). The CDR3 is 14 residues long. With 2 bases removed from V and 6 bases from J, the gap between germline ends came to 10 bases. Germline CDR1 and CDR2: MGHRA and YSYEKL. CDR3 nucleotides: TGCGCCAGCAGCCAAAGGTCGGGAGCCGGGGAGCTGTTTTTT. Its protein product is CASSQRSGAGELFF.

The chain uses TRBV7-9 and TRBJ2-1; perhaps TRBD2 as D (6 bases). CDR1 and CDR2 (germline): SEHNR, FQNEAQ (reference sequence). V lost 5 bases and J 5 bases, leaving 10 bases between the germline ends. The CDR3 spans 13 residues. This chain's CDR3 is CASSRVADNEQFF. DNA for the CDR3: TGTGCCAGCAGCAGGGTAGCGGACAATGAGCAGTTCTTC.

The chain carries TRBV3-1 (or the pseudogene TRBV3-2) and TRBJ2-1, with 7 bases that match TRBD1. The CDR3 consists of 21 residues. Unmatched junction bases numbered 21, after V lost 4 bases and J lost 0 bases. CDR1 and CDR2 (germline): LGHDT, YNNKEL (reference sequence). CDR3 residues: CASSPSRPGQTFEGSYNEQFF. DNA of the CDR3: TGTGCCAGCAGCCCCTCTCGACCGGGACAGACCTTCGAGGGCTCCTACAATGAGCAGTTCTTC.

The genes are TRBV11-2 and TRBJ1-1; 12 bases map to TRBD1. There are 16 residues in the CDR3. The J segment lost 10 bases and the V segment lost 1 base, leaving 10 bases of the junction unmatched. Germline V gene lookup returns CDR1 SGHAT and CDR2 FQNNGV. The CDR3: CASSLVTGQGAFGAFF. In nucleotides, the CDR3 is TGTGCCAGCAGCTTAGTTACGGGACAGGGGGCTTTTGGAGCTTTCTTT. The full variable domain, rest sourced from reference TRBV11-2 and TRBJ1-1, is EAGVAQSPRYKIIEKRQSVAFWCNPISGHATLYWYQQILGQGPKLLIQFQNNGVVDDSQLPKDRFSAERLKGVDSTLKIQPAKLEDSAVYLCASSLVTGQGAFGAFFGQGTRLTVV.

The chain has TRBV4-1 and TRBJ2-3; 8 nucleotides line up with TRBD1. J was trimmed by 1 base and V by 2 bases; bases with no gene match: 14. This CDR3 is built from 19 residues. The germline V gene encodes CDR1 MGHRA and CDR2 YSYEKL. CDR3 loop: CASSQRGQGALARTDTQYF. In DNA form, the CDR3 reads TGCGCCAGCAGCCAAAGAGGGCAGGGGGCGTTAGCCCGCACAGATACGCAGTATTTT.

The chain combines TRBV9 with TRBJ2-7; 9 bases align to TRBD1. CDR3 length: 14 amino acids. The ends lost 3 bases at V and 3 bases at J; junction bases unmatched: 4. Germline V lookup: CDR1 SGDLS, CDR2 YYNGEE. CDR3 DNA sequence: TGTGCCAGCAGCGCCGCGGACAGGGGCTACGAGCAGTACTTC. Its protein product is CASSAADRGYEQYF.

The chain couples TRBV18 to TRBJ1-1, with a tentative D call TRBD1 (5 bases). CDR1 and CDR2 from the germline V gene are KGHSH and LQKENI. Trimming cost V 7 bases and J 3 bases, with 12 bases left between them. This CDR3 comprises 13 residues. The chain's CDR3 is CASYARGDTEAFF. The CDR3 DNA is TGTGCCAGCTACGCCCGGGGGGACACTGAAGCTTTCTTT. The full variable domain, its missing parts supplied by reference TRBV18 and TRBJ1-1, is NAGVMQNPRHLVRRRGQEARLRCSPMKGHSHVYWYRQLPEEGLKFMVYLQKENIIDESGMPKERFSAEFPKEGPSILRIQQVVRGDSAAYFCASYARGDTEAFFGQGTRLTVV.

This chain joins TRBV6-2 or TRBV6-3 and TRBJ2-2; D is unclear. V gave up 6 bases and J gave up 1 base, with 12 bases separating them. The CDR3 covers 15 residues. Germline CDR1 reads MNHEY; CDR2 reads SVGEGT. This CDR3 is CASSQTPVNTGELFF. The CDR3 DNA is TGTGCCAGCAGCCAAACCCCGGTGAACACCGGGGAGCTGTTTTTT.

The rearrangement links TRBV4-1 to TRBJ2-2, with 7 nucleotides matching TRBD1. Losses at the gene ends were 6 bases for V and 4 bases for J; bases not matched to a gene: 5. Germline V lookup: CDR1 MGHRA, CDR2 YSYEKL. This CDR3 spans 14 amino acids. This CDR3 is CASSLRQGTGELFF. The DNA for the CDR3 is TGCGCCAGCAGTCTTCGACAGGGCACCGGGGAGCTGTTTTTT.

The genes are TRBV9 and TRBJ1-1; perhaps TRBD1 as D (5 bases). This CDR3 has 13 amino acids. V was shortened by 3 bases and J by 0 bases, with 6 bases between the two germline ends. In germline, CDR1 is SGDLS, CDR2 YYNGEE. The CDR3 is CASSGTMNTEAFF. The CDR3 DNA follows: TGTGCCAGCAGCGGGACAATGAACACTGAAGCTTTCTTT.

J is TRBJ2-7 and V is TRBV30; 8 bases are a match to TRBD1. V was clipped by 5 bases and J by 4 bases; unmatched bases: 7. The germline V gene encodes CDR1 GTSNPN and CDR2 SVGIG (reference sequence). CDR3 length: 13 residues. The CDR3 sequence is CAWRPWDRYEQYF. The CDR3 coding sequence is TGTGCCTGGCGGCCCTGGGACAGGTACGAGCAGTACTTC.

CDR3 in amino acids: CASSRRLGNIQYF. CDR3 DNA: TGTGCCAGCAGCCGGCGGCTGGGAAACATTCAGTACTTC. V and J are TRBV11-2 and TRBJ2-4, with D unresolved. The CDR3 is 13 amino acids. Trimming pared 5 bases from V and 6 bases from J, leaving 11 bases between. Germline V gives CDR1 SGHAT, CDR2 FQNNGV.

The V and J genes are TRBV21-1 and TRBJ2-7; no DNA check was done on the table's D call, TRBD2. TRBV21-1 is recorded as a pseudogene. The CDR3 runs to 17 residues. The CDR3 DNA reads as TGTGCCAGCAGCACAGAGATGTTAGCGGGACGTTTATACGAGCAGTACTTC. Translated, it gives CASSTEMLAGRLYEQYF.

Details on this clone: This CDR3 is also generated by other DNA sequences in the sample. The chain uses TRBV7-3 and TRBJ2-3; D not certain. The CDR3 is 12 amino acids. Per germline, CDR1 SGHTA and CDR2 FQGTGA. V was shortened by 6 bases and J by 5 bases, with 9 bases between the two germline ends. The CDR3, as DNA: TGTGCCAGCAGTTCGATCGGAGATACGCAGTATTTT. This sequence encodes CASSSIGDTQYF.

The V call is TRBV7-8, the J call TRBJ2-5; 8 positions agree with TRBD2. The germline gives CDR1 SGHVS, CDR2 FQNEAQ. With V trimmed by 2 bases and J by 5 bases, 7 bases remained unmatched. This CDR3 has 15 residues. This CDR3 is CASSLNTGGRETQYF. CDR3 sequence (DNA): TGTGCCAGCAGCTTAAACACGGGGGGGCGGGAGACCCAGTACTTC.

The chain carries TRBV10-3 and TRBJ1-2; D possibly corresponds to TRBD1 (6 bases). The V gene lost 2 bases and the J gene lost 6 bases, with 10 bases spanning the gap. The CDR3 is 13 residues long. Germline loops: CDR1 ENHRY, CDR2 SYGVKD. The CDR3 sequence is CAISENRENGYTF. The CDR3 DNA sequence: TGTGCCATCAGTGAGAACAGGGAGAATGGCTACACCTTC.

The V and J genes are TRBV6-1 and TRBJ1-5; no clear D gene. V was cut by 0 bases and J by 2 bases, with 17 bases left in between. The CDR3 sequence is 18 residues long. Looked up from germline, CDR1 is MNHNS and CDR2 is SASEGT. The CDR3 reads CASSEALLRPRGNQPQHF. For the CDR3, the DNA is TGTGCCAGCAGTGAAGCGCTTCTAAGGCCCCGGGGCAATCAGCCCCAGCATTTT.